Described below is a single T cell receptor beta chain sequence and its context. Its antigen remains unidentified. This entry comes from a study of graft-versus-host responses after intestinal transplantation. Study-level background: After anti-thymocyte globulin induction, recipients took tacrolimus and steroids for roughly three years. Study-level results: Clonal ratios of graft-versus-host to host-versus-graft in allografts were high for patients exhibiting graft-donor T cell macrochimerism.

Per germline, CDR1 SGHTA and CDR2 FQGNSA. The ends were cut back, 6 bases at V and 5 bases at J, with 11 bases in the middle. CDR3 size: 13 residues. The protocol was immunoSEQ multiplex PCR, while the TCRdb copy is restricted to in-frame clones and leaves out a portion. The repertoire holds over 80,000 clones, with roughly 91% as singletons. The rearrangement links TRBV7-2 to TRBJ2-1, with D perhaps TRBD1 (5 bases). The specimen comprised unstimulated CD4+ T cells sorted from spleen or lymph node cells, sampled before transplant. This sequence originates from a human donor who was the organ donor for an intestinal transplant. CDR3 nucleotides: TGTGCCAGCAGTCCCAGGGTGGACAATGAGCAGTTCTTC. Its protein is CASSPRVDNEQFF.